This TCR beta chain was recorded in a study of shared clonotypes between healthy human individuals. Overall study context: Per donor, three plates held CD4 naive cells, three held CD4 memory, two held CD8 naive and one held CD8 memory. Study conclusions and caveats: Memory subsets generally showed lower estimated richness than naive subsets.

With respect to this clone: Its cognate antigen is unknown.

As processed by the authors: ImmunoSEQ gave junction-only sequences without quality scores, so filtering differed. Sequencing used immunoSEQ multiplex PCR; TCRdb keeps in-frame clones, though not all of them. V, J and clone size derive from that table, while D and trimming were established from the DNA sequence. This sample has roughly 2.2 million clones; over 90% occur once, and the top ten carry 0.35% to 0.5%. CDR3 length: 15 amino acids. V shed 5 bases and J shed 3 bases, with 14 bases lying between them. Germline-derived CDR1 and CDR2 are SGHNT and YENEEA. The rearrangement uses TRBV11-3 and TRBJ2-1; D possibly uses TRBD1 or TRBD2 (5 bases each). The sequencing input was naive CD4+ T cells from PBMCs. Described subset: CD45RA+ positively selected. The clonotype was recovered from a man between 18 and 29 years old in good health. Some clones in this sample may be carry-over from other donors' samples. CDR3 loop: CASSVRDADYNEQFF. CDR3 nucleotides: TGTGCCAGCAGCGTCCGGGACGCGGACTACAATGAGCAGTTCTTC.